These 28 T cell receptor beta chains originate from one sample sequenced in a study of T cells in tumors after PD-1 blockade. Assay: immunoSEQ multiplex PCR; the TCRdb copy retains only in-frame clones and omits some. The table has around 50,000 clones, 60% to 80% seen once. The starting material was PBMCs, obtained before anti-PD-1 treatment. Receptor source: a human donor with basal cell carcinoma.

The V gene is TRBV7-9, the J gene TRBJ2-7; tentatively, D is TRBD1 (6 bases). CDR3 length: 16 residues. V lost 5 bases to trimming and J lost 8 bases, with 25 bases between them. Germline assignment: CDR1 SEHNR and CDR2 FQNEAQ (reference sequence). The CDR3 region has the DNA TGTGCCAGCAGCCAATCCCGGGACACGGGTGGAAGCAAGCAGTACTTC. Its protein is CASSQSRDTGGSKQYF.

The gene calls are TRBV7-8 and TRBJ2-5; 7 nucleotides align to TRBD2. V gave up 5 bases and J gave up 3 bases; unmatched junction bases: 3. The CDR3 runs to 13 residues. Per germline, CDR1 SGHVS and CDR2 FQNEAQ. The CDR3 sequence is CASSKREKETQYF. In nucleotides, the CDR3 is TGTGCCAGCAGCAAGCGGGAAAAAGAGACCCAGTACTTC.

The genes are TRBV28 and TRBJ2-7; D is ambiguous. Germline V gene sequence: CDR1 MDHEN, CDR2 SYDVKM. The length of the CDR3 is 13 residues. The V end lost 4 bases, the J end lost 3 bases, and 10 bases lay between the germline ends. CDR3 sequence: CASSWGSSYEQYF. CDR3 in DNA: TGTGCCAGCAGTTGGGGAAGCAGCTACGAGCAGTACTTC.

J is TRBJ1-2 and V is TRBV5-8; 7 nucleotides match TRBD1. Trimming took 4 bases from V and 0 from J; bases not matched to a gene: 6. The V gene's germline CDR1 is SGHTS and CDR2 YDEGEE. The CDR3 contains 15 residues. Here the CDR3 DNA reads TGTGCCAGCAGCATGTACAGGGGATCTAACTATGGCTACACCTTC. Translating it yields CASSMYRGSNYGYTF. The variable domain in full, with the rest retrieved from reference TRBV5-8 and TRBJ1-2, is EAGVTQSPTHLIKTRGQQATLRCSPISGHTSVYWYQQALGLGLQFLLWYDEGEERNRGNFPPRFSGRQFPNYSSELNVNALELEDSALYLCASSMYRGSNYGYTFGSGTRLTVV.

The V gene is TRBV9, the J gene TRBJ1-4, with D possibly TRBD1 on 6 matching bases. The CDR3 runs 15 residues. V was trimmed by 3 bases and J by 1 base, leaving 10 bases between them. The germline V gene has CDR1 SGDLS and CDR2 YYNGEE. The CDR3 reads CASSAGQRTNEKLFF. DNA for the CDR3: TGTGCCAGCAGCGCTGGACAGAGAACTAATGAAAAACTGTTTTTT.

The J gene is TRBJ2-3, the V gene TRBV9; TRBD2 matches 7 bases. In germline, CDR1 is SGDLS, CDR2 YYNGEE. CDR3 size: 16 residues. V lost 4 bases and J lost 4; bases outside the gene matches: 12. DNA for the CDR3: TGTGCCAGCAGCCAGCGGACTAGTGGGAGCGCAGATACGCAGTATTTT. It translates to CASSQRTSGSADTQYF. The full variable domain, in which reference TRBV9 and TRBJ2-3 provide the parts outside the CDR3, is DSGVTQTPKHLITATGQRVTLRCSPRSGDLSVYWYQQSLDQGLQFLIQYYNGEERAKGNILERFSAQQFPDLHSELNLSSLELGDSALYFCASSQRTSGSADTQYFGPGTRLTVL.

The J gene is TRBJ1-3, the V gene TRBV7-6; D is possibly TRBD1 (5 bases). The CDR3 has 15 residues. Germline V gives CDR1 SGHVS, CDR2 FNYEAQ. V was shortened by 3 bases and J by 2 bases, with 11 bases between the two germline ends. The CDR3 region is CASSFLPQAGNTIYF. In DNA, the CDR3 is TGTGCCAGCAGCTTCCTTCCACAGGCTGGAAACACCATATATTTT. Using reference TRBV7-6 and TRBJ1-3 for the parts outside the CDR3, the full variable domain is GAGVSQSPRYKVTKRGQDVALRCDPISGHVSLYWYRQALGQGPEFLTYFNYEAQQDKSGLPNDRFSAERPEGSISTLTIQRTEQRDSAMYRCASSFLPQAGNTIYFGEGSWLTVV.

This clone was counted between two and nine times. The chain has TRBV20-1 and TRBJ1-4; 12 bases are shared with TRBD1. Unmatched junction bases numbered 4, after V lost 3 bases and J lost 8 bases. This CDR3 region has 14 residues. From germline, CDR1 is DFQATT and CDR2 SNEGSKA (reference sequence). This chain's CDR3 is CSASVGTGGEKLFF. CDR3 nucleotides: TGCAGTGCTAGTGTCGGGACAGGGGGCGAAAAACTGTTTTTT.

The V call is TRBV30, the J call TRBJ1-1, with D perhaps TRBD1 (5 bases). The CDR3 extends over 15 amino acids. V dropped 5 bases and J dropped 5 bases, with 21 bases sitting between them. Germline V gives CDR1 GTSNPN, CDR2 SVGIG (reference sequence). The CDR3 protein is CAWGDFIRGGTEAFF. CDR3 in DNA: TGTGCCTGGGGAGACTTTATAAGGGGAGGAACTGAAGCTTTCTTT.

This clone was seen a handful of times. The V and J genes are TRBV19 and TRBJ2-1, with TRBD1 identical over 7 bases. Trimming at V came to 5 bases and at J to 2 bases, leaving 6 bases not matched to a gene. The CDR3 has 15 amino acids. The V gene's germline CDR1 is LNHDA and CDR2 SQIVND (reference sequence). The CDR3 region is CASSPGQETYNEQFF. For the CDR3, the DNA is TGTGCCAGTAGTCCAGGACAGGAGACCTACAATGAGCAGTTCTTC.

The genes are TRBV5-6 and TRBJ2-1; possible D gene TRBD2, 6 bases. The germline gives CDR1 SGHDT, CDR2 YYEEEE. The V gene lost 0 bases and the J gene lost 4 bases, with 14 bases spanning the gap. CDR3 length equals 16 residues. This chain's CDR3 is CASSLDSGGWYNEQFF. As DNA, the CDR3 is TGTGCCAGCAGCTTGGATAGCGGAGGCTGGTACAATGAGCAGTTCTTC.

J is TRBJ2-1 and V is TRBV10-1, with 10 bases lining up with TRBD2. The germline CDR1 and CDR2 sequences are WNHNN and SYGVQD (reference sequence). With V trimmed by 4 bases and J by 5 bases, 8 bases remained unmatched. The CDR3 runs to 16 residues. This CDR3 is CASSVSWTSGDNEQFF. CDR3 nucleotides: TGCGCCAGCAGTGTGTCTTGGACTAGCGGAGACAATGAGCAGTTCTTC.

The rearrangement joins TRBV6-5 to TRBJ1-5; 12 positions agree with TRBD1. Trimming cost V 6 bases and J 8 bases; bases outside gene matches: 8. The germline V gene encodes CDR1 MNHEY and CDR2 SVGAGI. The CDR3 is 15 residues long. CDR3: CASRPGTGGGKPQHF. The CDR3 DNA is TGTGCCAGCAGACCCGGGACAGGGGGCGGAAAGCCCCAGCATTTT.

The chain links TRBV30 to TRBJ1-1, with TRBD1 matching 11 bases. The CDR3 contains 15 residues. Trimming took 4 bases from V and 5 from J; bases not matched to a gene: 9. The V gene's germline CDR1 is GTSNPN and CDR2 SVGIG (reference sequence). The chain's CDR3 is CAWILSGTGGTEAFF. The CDR3 DNA sequence: TGTGCCTGGATCCTATCCGGGACAGGGGGTACTGAAGCTTTCTTT.

This clone was seen a handful of times. V and J are TRBV25-1 and TRBJ1-2; 8 positions match TRBD1. The germline V gene has CDR1 MGHDK and CDR2 SYGVNS. V gave up 5 bases and J gave up 7 bases; unmatched junction bases: 6. The length of the CDR3 is 13 residues. In DNA, the CDR3 is TGTGCCAGCAGTACCCAGGGGGCACGTGGCTACACCTTC. Its protein product is CASSTQGARGYTF.

This sequence joins TRBV18 and TRBJ2-3; 10 bases line up with TRBD2. J was trimmed by 8 bases and V by 3 bases; bases with no gene match: 8. This CDR3 has 15 residues. Germline-derived CDR1 and CDR2 are KGHSH and LQKENI. For the CDR3, the DNA is TGTGCCAGCTCACCCCCAACTAGCGGGGCTCCTACGCAGTATTTT. The encoded protein is CASSPPTSGAPTQYF.

This clone occurred a few times. The chain joins TRBV2 to TRBJ2-3; 8 bases match TRBD1. This CDR3 has 14 residues. V was clipped by 6 bases and J by 4 bases; unmatched bases: 6. From germline, CDR1 is SNHLY and CDR2 FYNNEI. Here the CDR3 reads CASRDWTGPDTQYF. As DNA, the CDR3 is TGTGCCAGCAGGGACTGGACAGGGCCAGATACGCAGTATTTT.

This rearrangement joins TRBV28 to TRBJ2-4; possible D gene TRBD2, 5 bases. The CDR3 is 12 amino acids. Trimming cost V 8 bases and J 3 bases, with 8 bases left between them. The germline V gene has CDR1 MDHEN and CDR2 SYDVKM. The CDR3: CASGRGKNIQYF. The CDR3, as DNA: TGTGCCAGCGGTCGGGGCAAAAACATTCAGTACTTC.

The V call is TRBV5-1, the J call TRBJ2-3; 7 bases align to TRBD2. J was trimmed by 0 bases and V by 4 bases; bases with no gene match: 8. Germline V lookup: CDR1 SGHRS, CDR2 YFSETQ. The length of the CDR3 is 16 residues. CDR3 sequence: CASSAGLHESTDTQYF. CDR3 DNA sequence: TGCGCCAGCAGCGCGGGACTACATGAGAGCACAGATACGCAGTATTTT.

The chain is built from TRBV5-6 and TRBJ2-7, with 11 bases that match TRBD2. The CDR3 is 15 residues long. Germline V lookup: CDR1 SGHDT, CDR2 YYEEEE. J lost 3 bases, V lost 6 bases, and 8 bases had no gene match. CDR3 amino acids: CASTRGTSGNYEQYF. The CDR3 nucleotides are TGTGCCAGCACCCGTGGGACTAGCGGCAACTACGAGCAGTACTTC.

The chain employs TRBV2 and TRBJ2-2, with 7 bases fitting TRBD2. Germline V gene sequence: CDR1 SNHLY, CDR2 FYNNEI. The CDR3 covers 15 residues. Losses at the gene ends were 3 bases for V and 3 bases for J; bases not matched to a gene: 4. The DNA of the CDR3 is TGTGCCAGCAGTGATTTGGGGGGGGACACCGGGGAGCTGTTTTTT. Translated: CASSDLGGDTGELFF.

The chain employs TRBV10-2 and TRBJ2-7, with 7 bases lining up with TRBD2. This CDR3 is 13 amino acids long. J was trimmed by 7 bases and V by 10 bases; bases with no gene match: 13. The V gene's germline CDR1 is WSHSY and CDR2 SAAADI. CDR3 nucleotide sequence: TGCGCCACCCTACTAGCGACCTCTAGGGAGCAGTACTTC. Translation: CATLLATSREQYF.

This chain connects TRBV7-9 to TRBJ1-5, with D uncertain. The CDR3 covers 14 residues. V was clipped by 3 bases and J by 4 bases, with 10 bases between them. The germline CDR1 and CDR2 sequences are SEHNR and FQNEAQ (reference sequence). The CDR3 here is CASSFSQKNQPQHF. As DNA, the CDR3 is TGTGCCAGCAGCTTCTCACAGAAGAATCAGCCCCAGCATTTT. Variable domain in full (rest from reference TRBV7-9 and TRBJ1-5): DTGVSQNPRHKITKRGQNVTFRCDPISEHNRLYWYRQTLGQGPEFLTYFQNEAQLEKSRLLSDRFSAERPKGSFSTLEIQRTEQGDSAMYLCASSFSQKNQPQHFGDGTRLSIL.

The chain carries TRBV30 and TRBJ2-4; TRBD1 might be the D (6 bases). Germline CDR1 is GTSNPN and CDR2 is SVGIG (reference sequence). CDR3 size: 14 residues. Trimming stripped 4 bases from V and 0 bases from J, with 10 bases between. The CDR3 reads CAWKGQLAKNIQYF. DNA of the CDR3: TGTGCCTGGAAGGGACAATTAGCCAAAAACATTCAGTACTTC.

This chain uses TRBV27 with TRBJ2-7; TRBD1 is a possible D gene (6 bases). The V end lost 5 bases, the J end lost 4 bases, and 15 bases lay between the germline ends. The CDR3 is 14 amino acids. The germline V gene encodes CDR1 MNHEY and CDR2 SMNVEV (reference sequence). CDR3 coding DNA: TGTGCCAGCAGTAAGGGGACAAATCTTTACGAGCAGTACTTC. Translated, it gives CASSKGTNLYEQYF.

The J gene is TRBJ2-1, the V gene TRBV27; TRBD2 matches at 8 bases. The CDR3 runs to 16 residues. Losses at the gene ends were 6 bases for V and 6 bases for J; bases not matched to a gene: 13. Germline loops: CDR1 MNHEY, CDR2 SMNVEV (reference sequence). CDR3 bases: TGTGCCAGCAGCACCCAGATGAGCGGGAGTCGCAATGAGCAGTTCTTC. Protein sequence: CASSTQMSGSRNEQFF.

This sequence joins TRBV2 and TRBJ1-3; D gene uncertain. The CDR3 length is 14 residues. The V gene lost 6 bases and the J gene lost 1 base, with 10 bases spanning the gap. CDR1 and CDR2 (germline): SNHLY, FYNNEI. The CDR3: CASRDLGSGNTIYF. In nucleotides, the CDR3 is TGTGCCAGCAGGGACCTGGGGTCTGGAAACACCATATATTTT.

The V call is TRBV5-1, the J call TRBJ2-7; weak D call: TRBD1 (5 bases). Germline CDR1 reads SGHRS; CDR2 reads YFSETQ. The CDR3 has 16 residues. V was pared by 0 bases and J by 4 bases, with 17 bases between. The CDR3 reads CASSLGTWQGTYEQYF. CDR3 coding DNA: TGCGCCAGCAGCTTGGGAACCTGGCAGGGTACTTACGAGCAGTACTTC.